One and the same sample provided the 8 T cell receptor beta chains below, sequenced in a study of CD8+CD57+ T cells in acquired aplastic anemia. For sequencing, patients were chosen who had shown expansion of CD8+CD57+ cells by flow cytometry. Profiles of TCR beta VDJ and CDR3 were generated from a genomic DNA template. TCRdb fed the reads into MiXCR, producing one record per CDR3 protein. The table records roughly 250,000 distinct CDR3 sequences, 70% to 85% of them present only once. The sequenced sample consisted of sorted CD4+, CD8+, or CD8+CD57+ T cells (not recorded which) from PBMCs. The receptors come from a human donor with aplastic anemia.

Notes on this clonotype: An end of the junction does not agree with germline; a read error may underlie this. The chain joins TRBV7-9 to TRBJ2-5, with no clear D. Germline assignment: CDR1 SEHNR and CDR2 FQNEAQ (reference sequence). This CDR3 is 14 amino acids long. Written as DNA, the CDR3 is TGTGCCACCAGCATACGCAGAAACCAAGAGACCCAGGACTTC. Residues: CATSIRRNQETQDF.

The chain recombines TRBV12-3 or TRBV12-4 with TRBJ2-1; TRBD2 might be the D (5 bases). CDR3 length: 15 residues. V lost 1 base and J lost 3, with 10 bases in between. CDR3 nucleotide sequence: TGTGCCAGCAGTTTAGGGTCGGGGATCTACAATGAGCAGTTCTTC. It codes for CASSLGSGIYNEQFF.

Comments on this clonotype: This CDR3 fails to terminate in the conserved phenylalanine or tryptophan, so it likely reflects a read error. It is unclear where the CDR3 begins or ends on the DNA, so no DNA is shown, and the CDR3 is as TCRdb lists it. V is TRBV2 and J is TRBJ2-1; the tabulated D call, TRBD1, remains unverified against the DNA. The CDR3 adds up to 16 amino acids, both ends counted. CDR1 SNHLY and CDR2 FYNNEI come from the germline V gene. CDR3 protein: CASGDGGTDTQDYHPG.

The chain is built from TRBV9 and TRBJ2-3, with 7 bases fitting TRBD2. J gave up 10 bases and V 4 bases, and 18 bases lay outside the gene matches. The CDR3 totals 16 residues. Per germline, CDR1 SGDLS and CDR2 YYNGEE. The CDR3 sequence: CASSSGEGGHNEPQYF. As DNA, the CDR3 is TGTGCCAGCAGCTCCGGGGAGGGCGGCCATAATGAACCGCAGTATTTT.

This rearrangement joins TRBV11-3 to TRBJ2-1, with 7 nucleotides matching TRBD2. The J segment lost 2 bases and the V segment lost 3 bases, leaving 4 bases of the junction unmatched. The CDR3 spans 15 residues. Germline V gives CDR1 SGHNT, CDR2 YENEEA. CDR3 sequence (DNA): TGTGCCAGCAGCTTTACTAGCGCAACCTACAATGAGCAGTTCTTC. This translates into CASSFTSATYNEQFF. Full variable domain (missing parts from reference TRBV11-3 and TRBJ2-1): EAGVVQSPRYKIIEKKQPVAFWCNPISGHNTLYWYLQNLGQGPELLIRYENEEAVDDSQLPKDRFSAERLKGVDSTLKIQPAELGDSAVYLCASSFTSATYNEQFFGPGTRLTVL.

A remark on this clonotype: One junction end disagrees with the germline gene, perhaps due to a read error. V usage is TRBV7-6 and J usage is TRBJ1-1; D might be TRBD1 (5 bases). CDR1 and CDR2 (germline): SGHVS, FNYEAQ. The CDR3 is 15 residues long. The CDR3 nucleotides are TGTGCCAGCAGCCTAGCGGGGGATGGCACCTACAATGAGTTCTTT. Its protein is CASSLAGDGTYNEFF.

On this clonotype: An end of the junction does not agree with germline; a read error may underlie this. V is TRBV2 and J is TRBJ2-3; 8 positions agree with TRBD2. Germline V gene sequence: CDR1 SNHLY, CDR2 FYNNEI. The CDR3 sequence is 14 residues long. The CDR3 DNA is TGTGCCAGCAGCTTGGCGGGGGGTCCCGATACTGAAGATTTT. Its protein is CASSLAGGPDTEDF.

The gene calls are TRBV7-3 and TRBJ2-1, with D possibly TRBD1 on 5 matching bases. Deletions cut 6 bases from V and 9 bases from J, with 15 bases between. The germline V gene encodes CDR1 SGHTA and CDR2 FQGTGA. The CDR3 spans 13 residues. The CDR3 DNA reads as TGTGCCAGCAGTGCTGGACAAATGACTGAGCAGTTCTTC. This encodes CASSAGQMTEQFF. Complete variable domain (other parts from reference TRBV7-3 and TRBJ2-1): GAGVSQTPSNKVTEKGKYVELRCDPISGHTALYWYRQSLGQGPEFLIYFQGTGAADDSGLPNDRFFAVRPEGSVSTLKIQRTERGDSAVYLCASSAGQMTEQFFGPGTRLTVL.